These T cell receptor beta chains were read from a single sample in a study of glioma-infiltrating T cells. Via MiXCR, TCRdb re-called the multiplex PCR reads, giving one row per CDR3 protein. The data show over 100,000 distinct CDR3 sequences, with less than 30% seen just once and roughly 30% held by the top ten. The sample taken for sequencing was glioma tissue, nonneoplastic brain tissue, or PBMCs (not recorded which). The source of these receptors is a human donor with low-grade glioma or glioblastoma, undergoing nonglioma brain surgery, or in good health (not recorded which). Both conserved end residues are part of each CDR3. The order of the fields is V gene, clone size, J gene, D gene, CDR3 protein, CDR3 DNA. A D gene is named only where the DNA matches it firmly. Rows give clone size only sometimes, using once, few, many, or a class for an expanded clone.

TRBV29-1,many,TRBJ2-7,NA,CSHGGSGVYEQYF,TGCAGCCATGGGGGCTCCGGGGTCTACGAGCAGTACTTC
TRBV18,many,TRBJ1-1,NA,CASSPGQMNTEAFF,TGTGCCAGCTCACCGGGGCAGATGAACACTGAAGCTTTCTTT
TRBV11-2,NA,TRBJ1-1,TRBD1,CASSLLAGTGNTEAFF,TGTGCCAGCAGCTTACTCGCCGGGACAGGGAATACTGAAGCTTTCTTT
TRBV7-2,many,TRBJ2-1,NA,CASSASGFSYNEQFF,TGTGCCAGCAGCGCGAGCGGGTTCTCCTACAATGAGCAGTTCTTC
TRBV4-1,many,TRBJ2-5,TRBD2,CASSQDGLAGVETQYF,TGCGCCAGCAGCCAGGACGGACTAGCGGGAGTAGAGACCCAGTACTTC
TRBV14,NA,TRBJ1-3,NA,CASSHAGGNTIYF,TGTGCCAGCAGCCATGCCGGGGGAAACACCATATATTTT
TRBV11-2,few,TRBJ1-3,NA,CASSLAGVSGNTIYF,TGTGCCAGCAGCTTAGCCGGGGTATCAGGAAACACCATATATTTT
TRBV9,many,TRBJ2-1,NA,CASSPLRVHEQFF,TGTGCCAGCAGCCCACTCAGGGTTCACGAGCAGTTCTTC
TRBV5-1,many,TRBJ1-1,NA,CASRGAGAGMNTEAFF,TGCGCCAGCAGAGGTGCAGGGGCGGGAATGAACACTGAAGCTTTCTTT
TRBV5-5,once,TRBJ2-4,NA,CASSPGSGGYSVAKNIQYF,TGTGCCAGCAGTCCAGGCTCCGGTGGCTACAGCGTAGCCAAAAACATTCAGTACTTC
TRBV20-1,many,TRBJ2-5,NA,CSARTAQTQYF,TGCAGTGCCAGGACAGCTCAGACCCAGTACTTC
TRBV20-1,many,TRBJ2-3,NA,CSARVPGRTDTQYF,TGCAGTGCTAGAGTTCCAGGGCGCACAGATACGCAGTATTTT
TRBV27,many,TRBJ1-2,NA,CASSLSLNYGYTF,TGTGCCAGCAGTTTATCACTTAACTATGGCTACACCTTC
TRBV7-3,NA,TRBJ2-1,TRBD2,CASSLTNVPKAGGGYNEQFF,TGTGCCAGCAGCTTAACTAACGTGCCCAAAGCGGGAGGTGGCTACAATGAGCAGTTCTTC
TRBV4-1,few,TRBJ1-4,TRBD1,CASSQRTRQGADEKLFF,TGCGCCAGCAGCCAACGCACCAGACAGGGGGCTGATGAAAAACTGTTTTTT
TRBV20-1,NA,TRBJ2-1,TRBD1,CSAVLPGQGNEQFF,TGCAGTGCAGTTTTACCGGGACAGGGCAATGAGCAGTTCTTC
TRBV18,many,TRBJ2-5,TRBD1,CASSWTGRETQYF,TGTGCCAGCTCGTGGACAGGGAGGGAGACCCAGTACTTC
TRBV27,NA,TRBJ2-7,TRBD2,CASSRGSLSSYVQYF,TGTGCCAGCAGCCGCGGGAGCCTGAGCTCCTACGTACAGTACTTC
TRBV27,NA,TRBJ1-6,TRBD1,CGSSTRVRGNSHLHF,TGTGGCAGCAGTACCAGGGTCAGGGGGAATTCACACCTTCACTTT
TRBV7-2,many,TRBJ1-6,NA,CASSLVVDRLSINKSPLHF,TGTGCCAGCAGCTTAGTGGTCGACAGGCTAAGCATCAATAAATCACCCCTCCACTTT
TRBV27,many,TRBJ2-1,TRBD2,CASTIRSGLKQFF,TGTGCCAGCACCATAAGATCGGGACTAAAGCAGTTCTTC
TRBV2,many,TRBJ2-5,TRBD2,CASSEARLAEVTQYF,TGTGCCAGCAGTGAAGCCCGACTAGCAGAAGTGACCCAGTACTTC
TRBV5-1,many,TRBJ2-7,TRBD1,CASSLAGGSYEQYF,TGTGCCAGCAGTTTGGCAGGGGGCTCCTACGAGCAGTACTTC
TRBV7-9,many,TRBJ1-1,NA,CASSLGQGLGSTEAFF,TGTGCCAGCAGCTTAGGTCAAGGTTTAGGAAGCACTGAAGCTTTCTTT
TRBV7-9,few,TRBJ2-7,TRBD2,CASSTRDRAARLAGSEQYF,TGTGCCAGCAGCACCCGAGACAGGGCGGCACGACTAGCGGGTTCCGAGCAGTACTTC
TRBV12-3/TRBV12-4,few,TRBJ1-3,NA,CASSTGISGNTIYF,TGTGCCAGCAGTACAGGGATCTCTGGAAACACCATATATTTT
TRBV4-1,NA,TRBJ2-3,NA,CASSRTGTDTQYF,TGCGCCAGCAGCAGGACTGGGACAGATACGCAGTATTTT
TRBV6-5,many,TRBJ1-5,TRBD1,CASSYSKQGPDQPQHF,TGTGCCAGCAGTTACTCCAAACAGGGGCCGGACCAGCCCCAGCATTTT
TRBV5-4,many,TRBJ2-7,NA,CASSPSRGDSYEQYF,TGTGCCAGCAGCCCGTCTCGCGGGGACTCCTACGAGCAGTACTTC
TRBV9,NA,TRBJ2-7,NA,CASSGRDKAYEQYF,TGTGCCAGCAGCGGCCGGGACAAGGCCTACGAGCAGTACTTC
TRBV6-1,many,TRBJ2-1,NA,CASREDPSSYNEQFF,TGTGCCAGCAGAGAGGACCCAAGCTCCTACAATGAGCAGTTCTTC
TRBV20-1,many,TRBJ2-2,NA,CSARDGTTNTGELFF,TGCAGTGCTAGAGATGGGACAACGAACACCGGGGAGCTGTTTTTT
TRBV2,many,TRBJ1-5,NA,CASDRDLDQPQHF,TGTGCGTCGGATCGAGACCTGGATCAGCCCCAGCATTTT
TRBV5-1,many,TRBJ2-7,NA,CASSEQAYSSPYEQYF,TGCGCCAGCAGCGAACAAGCTTATAGCAGCCCATACGAGCAGTACTTC
TRBV20-1,many,TRBJ1-4,TRBD1,CSALGTGEVEKLFF,TGCAGTGCTCTCGGGACAGGGGAAGTGGAAAAACTGTTTTTT
TRBV27,many,TRBJ2-1,TRBD2,CASRLAGPYNEQFF,TGTGCCAGCAGACTAGCGGGACCCTACAATGAGCAGTTCTTC
TRBV28,NA,TRBJ1-5,NA,CASSLLEQFYSNQPQHF,TGTGCCAGCAGTTTATTGGAACAGTTCTATAGCAATCAGCCCCAGCATTTT
TRBV27,NA,TRBJ2-3,NA,CASIPRVASTDAQYF,TGTGCCAGCATTCCCAGGGTAGCTAGCACAGATGCGCAATATTTT
TRBV3-1,many,TRBJ2-3,NA,CASSQDTGQYF,TGTGCCAGCAGCCAGGACACCGGGCAGTATTTT
TRBV20-1,NA,TRBJ1-2,TRBD1,CSAVRGPDGYTF,TGCAGTGCTGTTAGGGGGCCGGATGGCTACACCTTC
TRBV15,once,TRBJ1-6,NA,CATSRDSRNNSHLQF,TGTGCCACCAGCAGAGACAGCCGAAATAATTCACATCTCCAGTTT
TRBV18,many,TRBJ1-1,NA,CASSPSSGDTEAFF,TGTGCCAGCTCACCATCCAGCGGGGACACTGAAGCTTTCTTT
TRBV20-1,many,TRBJ1-5,TRBD1,CSARGRSPGQGAGQPQHF,TGCAGTGCTAGAGGAAGATCCCCGGGACAGGGGGCCGGGCAGCCCCAGCATTTT
TRBV20-1,NA,TRBJ2-3,TRBD2,CSADPGTSGRLSDTQYF,TGCAGTGCTGATCCCGGGACTAGCGGCCGCCTCAGCGATACGCAGTATTTT
TRBV7-2,many,TRBJ2-1,NA,CASSLARYSGANEQFF,TGTGCCAGCAGCTTAGCAAGGTATTCGGGGGCCAATGAGCAGTTCTTC
TRBV29-1,many,TRBJ2-1,TRBD1,CSAWDRENEQFF,TGCAGCGCTTGGGACAGGGAGAATGAGCAGTTCTTC
TRBV20-1,NA,TRBJ2-5,TRBD2,CSAGDDLSGDQETQYF,TGCAGTGCTGGAGACGACCTTAGCGGGGACCAAGAGACCCAGTACTTT
TRBV20-1,NA,TRBJ2-7,NA,CSALSIGSSYEQYF,TGCAGTGCGCTCTCTATCGGGAGCTCCTACGAGCAGTACTTC
TRBV28,many,TRBJ1-5,NA,CASLSWSPNQPQHF,TGTGCCAGCCTAAGCTGGAGTCCCAATCAGCCCCAGCATTTT
TRBV6-1,NA,TRBJ2-5,NA,CARNAALTQYF,TGTGCCAGGAATGCAGCGTTGACCCAGTACTTC
TRBV7-3,many,TRBJ2-5,NA,CASRGPNQETQYF,TGTGCCAGCAGGGGGCCGAATCAAGAGACCCAGTACTTC
TRBV6-1,many,TRBJ2-1,NA,CASSTDSWVGNEQFF,TGTGCCAGCAGCACGGACAGTTGGGTAGGGAATGAGCAGTTCTTC
TRBV12-3/TRBV12-4,many,TRBJ1-1,NA,CASSFAANTEAFF,TGTGCCAGCAGTTTTGCGGCGAACACTGAAGCTTTCTTT
TRBV2,NA,TRBJ2-7,TRBD1,CASGGQSSSYEQYF,TGTGCCAGCGGGGGACAGTCAAGCTCCTACGAGCAGTACTTC
TRBV5-4,NA,TRBJ2-2,TRBD1,CASSLRTGTNTGELFF,TGTGCCAGCAGCCTGAGGACAGGGACAAACACCGGGGAGCTGTTTTTT